Below, 21 T cell receptor beta chains from the same sample are listed, as sequenced in a study of OX40 agonist ivuxolimab in advanced cancers. TCRdb keeps only in-frame clones here, not all; method: immunoSEQ multiplex PCR. The data show almost 85,000 clones, with more than 70% seen just once and 5.5% to 7.5% held by the top ten. Sequencing used CD4+ or CD8+ T cells sorted from blood, obtained in a trial of the OX40 agonist ivuxolimab. These receptors were obtained from an adult with an advanced solid tumor such as melanoma, head and neck, liver or kidney cancer.

This clone was detected only once. The rearrangement uses TRBV28 and TRBJ2-4; 7 bases align to TRBD2. This CDR3 is 15 amino acids long. Germline trimming cut 6 bases from V and 3 bases from J; bases unmatched to any gene: 8. The V gene's germline CDR1 is MDHEN and CDR2 SYDVKM. The CDR3 is CASSPRGEGKNIQYF. CDR3 bases: TGTGCCAGCAGCCCTCGGGGGGAGGGCAAAAACATTCAGTACTTC.

This clone was counted between two and nine times. The rearrangement uses TRBV19 and TRBJ1-5; 10 nucleotides match TRBD1. Trimming took 0 bases from V and 7 from J; bases not matched to a gene: 9. Per the germline V gene, CDR1 is LNHDA and CDR2 is SQIVND (reference sequence). There are 17 residues in the CDR3. The CDR3 coding sequence is TGTGCCAGTAGTATAGATTCGACAGGGGGCGCGTGGCAGCCCCAGCATTTT. This encodes CASSIDSTGGAWQPQHF.

The V gene is TRBV5-3, the J gene TRBJ2-2, with 10 positions matching TRBD2. TRBV5-3 is placed among ORFs of uncertain function. There are 18 residues in the CDR3. Trimming took 4 bases from V and 6 from J; bases not matched to a gene: 15. The CDR3 is CARSDILLAGLKAGELFF. The CDR3 DNA is TGTGCCAGAAGCGATATACTACTAGCGGGATTGAAAGCCGGGGAGCTGTTTTTT.

V is TRBV2 and J is TRBJ1-2; D may be TRBD1 (5 bases). CDR1 is SNHLY, CDR2 FYNNEI, per germline. Deletions cut 10 bases from V and 8 bases from J, with 20 bases between. CDR3 length: 13 amino acids. The CDR3 here is CATSPGRGSGYTF. CDR3 in DNA: TGTGCCACCTCCCCGGGACGTGGGAGCGGCTACACCTTC. Complete variable domain (other parts from reference TRBV2 and TRBJ1-2): EPEVTQTPSHQVTQMGQEVILRCVPISNHLYFYWYRQILGQKVEFLVSFYNNEISEKSEIFDDQFSVERPDGSNFTLKIRSTKLEDSAMYFCATSPGRGSGYTFGSGTRLTVV.

The genes are TRBV5-1 and TRBJ1-2; 7 nucleotides match TRBD1. The CDR3 is 14 amino acids. Germline V gene sequence: CDR1 SGHRS, CDR2 YFSETQ. With V trimmed by 0 bases and J by 6 bases, 5 bases remained unmatched. The chain's CDR3 is CASSLGGRGNGYTF. DNA of the CDR3: TGCGCCAGCAGCTTGGGAGGCAGGGGGAATGGCTACACCTTC.

The chain is built from TRBV27 and TRBJ2-7; a possible D gene is TRBD1 (6 bases). This CDR3 is 17 amino acids long. V gave up 2 bases and J gave up 4 bases, with 21 bases separating them. CDR1 is MNHEY and CDR2 is SMNVEV in the germline V gene (reference sequence). CDR3 bases: TGTGCCAGCAGTTTAGCGGTGGACAGCCTAGGCGTTTACGAGCAGTACTTC. This gives the protein CASSLAVDSLGVYEQYF.

This chain joins TRBV7-3 and TRBJ2-2; weak D call: TRBD2 (6 bases). CDR1 SGHTA and CDR2 FQGTGA come from the germline V gene. The CDR3 contains 13 residues. Trimming took 11 bases from V and 5 from J, leaving 15 bases between them. In DNA form, the CDR3 reads TGTGCCTCCAGAAGGAGGGAAACCGGGGAGCTGTTTTTT. Protein product: CASRRRETGELFF.

The chain couples TRBV11-3 to TRBJ2-3; no firm D call. This CDR3 comprises 16 residues. The germline gives CDR1 SGHNT, CDR2 YENEEA. The V gene lost 3 bases and the J gene lost 4 bases, with 17 bases spanning the gap. CDR3 region: CASSFHFSQGADTQYF. The CDR3 bases are TGTGCCAGCAGCTTTCATTTCAGTCAAGGCGCAGATACGCAGTATTTT. Filled out from reference TRBV11-3 and TRBJ2-3, the complete variable domain reads EAGVVQSPRYKIIEKKQPVAFWCNPISGHNTLYWYLQNLGQGPELLIRYENEEAVDDSQLPKDRFSAERLKGVDSTLKIQPAELGDSAVYLCASSFHFSQGADTQYFGPGTRLTVL.

V usage is TRBV11-3 and J usage is TRBJ1-3; the match to TRBD1 covers 7 bases. The CDR3 is 18 amino acids. After removal of 4 bases from V and 0 bases from J, the junction contained 12 bases not matched to a gene. Germline assignment: CDR1 SGHNT and CDR2 YENEEA. The CDR3 sequence is CASSWTGFVPLSGNTIYF. The CDR3 DNA follows: TGTGCCAGCAGCTGGACAGGTTTCGTCCCTCTCTCTGGAAACACCATATATTTT.

The chain links TRBV6-6 to TRBJ1-3, with a tentative D call TRBD1 (6 bases). Germline CDR1 and CDR2: MNHNY and SVGAGI (reference sequence). Trimming shortened V by 2 bases and J by 2 bases, and 13 bases separated the two germline ends. CDR3 length: 16 amino acids. CDR3 coding DNA: TGTGCCAGCAGTTACGGGGGACATCATACTGGAAACACCATATATTTT. Translating gives CASSYGGHHTGNTIYF.

This clone was seen only a few times. The DNA for the CDR3 is TGCGCCAGCAGCCAAGCCAGCATGGGACTAAGTATCCACGAGCAGTACTTC. It specifies CASSQASMGLSIHEQYF. The rearrangement uses TRBV4-1 and TRBJ2-7, with 7 bases fitting TRBD2. Unmatched junction bases numbered 14, after V lost 1 base and J lost 5 bases. Germline lookup yields CDR1 MGHRA and CDR2 YSYEKL. This CDR3 region has 17 residues.

This clone was seen only a few times. V and J are TRBV11-2 and TRBJ2-5, with a tentative D call TRBD2 (6 bases). Trimming took off 1 base at V and 4 bases at J, with 10 bases between the two ends. Per germline, CDR1 SGHAT and CDR2 FQNNGV. The length of the CDR3 is 14 residues. The CDR3 DNA reads as TGTGCCAGCAGCTTAGCCGCGGGGCCAGAGACCCAGTACTTC. It is translated as CASSLAAGPETQYF.

In its sample, this clone was seen once. The rearrangement joins TRBV11-2 to TRBJ2-2; D is undetermined. The CDR3 totals 15 residues. CDR1 SGHAT and CDR2 FQNNGV come from the germline V gene. V was shortened by 6 bases and J by 5 bases, with 16 bases between the two germline ends. CDR3 in amino acids: CASSNLVGLTGELFF. CDR3 sequence (DNA): TGTGCCAGCAGTAACCTCGTTGGGCTAACCGGGGAGCTGTTTTTT.

The gene calls are TRBV29-1 and TRBJ1-2; D not resolved. Germline CDR1 SQVTM, CDR2 ANQGSEA. The V end was cut by 4 bases, the J end by 1 base, with 7 bases between. The CDR3 totals 12 residues. The CDR3 spells CSVGEDNYGYTF. The CDR3 DNA reads as TGCAGCGTTGGGGAGGATAACTATGGCTACACCTTC.

This clone was found a few times. The rearrangement joins TRBV6-6 to TRBJ2-2; D is unresolved. V was trimmed by 2 bases and J by 2 bases, leaving 0 bases between them. From germline, CDR1 is MNHNY and CDR2 SVGAGI (reference sequence). CDR3 length: 12 amino acids. CDR3 in amino acids: CASSYNTGELFF. The CDR3 bases are TGTGCCAGCAGTTACAACACCGGGGAGCTGTTTTTT.

V and J are TRBV9 and TRBJ1-1, with unresolved D. V lost 0 bases and J lost 1, with 7 bases in between. CDR1 is SGDLS and CDR2 is YYNGEE in the germline V gene. The CDR3 has 14 residues. The CDR3 DNA follows: TGTGCCAGCAGCGTAGCAACGGGGAACACTGAAGCTTTCTTT. Translating gives CASSVATGNTEAFF.

The gene calls are TRBV10-3 and TRBJ2-3; D may be TRBD1 (6 bases). Trimming left V 10 bases short and J 1 base short, with 15 bases between. CDR3 length: 14 residues. Germline V CDR1 and CDR2: ENHRY, SYGVKD. The CDR3 nucleotides read TGTGCCACCCTACAGGGTTCTGGCACAGATACGCAGTATTTT. It is translated as CATLQGSGTDTQYF.

The chain combines TRBV28 with TRBJ2-5, with D possibly being TRBD2 (5 bases). V was pared by 4 bases and J by 1 base, with 13 bases between. The germline gives CDR1 MDHEN, CDR2 SYDVKM. This CDR3 is 15 amino acids long. The CDR3 loop is CASSSPEGSQETQYF. CDR3 in DNA: TGTGCCAGCAGTTCCCCTGAGGGTAGCCAAGAGACCCAGTACTTC.

As regards this clone: Being one base from a much bigger clone, this may be a read error. Within the sample, other DNA sequences also encode this same CDR3. V usage is TRBV11-2 and J usage is TRBJ1-1, with no clear D. The CDR3 extends over 13 amino acids. With 1 base removed from V and 0 bases from J, the gap between germline ends came to 3 bases. Germline CDR1 SGHAT, CDR2 FQNNGV. In DNA, the CDR3 is TGTGCCAGCAGCTTAGGCCTGAACACTGAAGCTTTCTTT. It specifies CASSLGLNTEAFF.

The rearrangement links TRBV19 to TRBJ1-5; 10 bases agree with TRBD1. Trimming at V came to 6 bases and at J to 6 bases, leaving 5 bases not matched to a gene. This CDR3 has 14 amino acids. Germline assignment: CDR1 LNHDA and CDR2 SQIVND (reference sequence). CDR3 bases: TGTGCCAGTAGAGGGACAGGGGTTAGTCAGCCCCAGCATTTT. It translates to CASRGTGVSQPQHF.

The V gene is TRBV6-6, the J gene TRBJ2-5; 12 bases align to TRBD2. Germline CDR1 reads MNHNY; CDR2 reads SVGAGI (reference sequence). V lost 6 bases, J lost 5 bases, and 7 bases stayed unmatched. The CDR3 consists of 15 residues. The CDR3 here is CASSPTSGRRETQYF. The CDR3 DNA follows: TGTGCCAGCAGCCCCACTAGCGGGAGGCGGGAGACCCAGTACTTC.